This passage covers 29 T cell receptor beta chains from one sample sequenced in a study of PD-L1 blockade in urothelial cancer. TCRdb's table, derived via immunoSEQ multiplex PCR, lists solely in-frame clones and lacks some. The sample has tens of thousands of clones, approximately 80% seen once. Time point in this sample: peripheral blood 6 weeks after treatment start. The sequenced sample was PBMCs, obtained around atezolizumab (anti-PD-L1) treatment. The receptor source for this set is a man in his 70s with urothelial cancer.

CDR3 nucleotide sequence: TGCAGCGTTGGGGCATTGGAGACCCAGTACTTC. Its translation: CSVGALETQYF. V is TRBV29-1 and J is TRBJ2-5; D not resolved. Germline CDR1 reads SQVTM; CDR2 reads ANQGSEA. The CDR3 runs 11 residues. V was shortened by 4 bases and J by 5 bases, with 8 bases between the two germline ends.

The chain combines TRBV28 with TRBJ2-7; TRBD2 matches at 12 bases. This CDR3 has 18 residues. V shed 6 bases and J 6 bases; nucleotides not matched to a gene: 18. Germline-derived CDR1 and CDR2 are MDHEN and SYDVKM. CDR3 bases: TGTGCCAGCAGCCTAGCTAGTCTAGCGGGAGGGAATGGCGGCGAGCAGTACTTC. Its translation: CASSLASLAGGNGGEQYF.

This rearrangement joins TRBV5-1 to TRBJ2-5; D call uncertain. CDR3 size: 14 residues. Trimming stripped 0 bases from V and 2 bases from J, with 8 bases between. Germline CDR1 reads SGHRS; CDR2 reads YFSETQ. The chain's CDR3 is CASSLGAQQETQYF. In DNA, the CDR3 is TGCGCCAGCAGCTTGGGGGCACAGCAAGAGACCCAGTACTTC.

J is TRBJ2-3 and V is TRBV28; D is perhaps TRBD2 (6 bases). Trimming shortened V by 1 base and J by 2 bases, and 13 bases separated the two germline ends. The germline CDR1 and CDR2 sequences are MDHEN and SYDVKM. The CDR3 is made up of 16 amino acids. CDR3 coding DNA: TGTGCCAGCAGTTTATCGGGGCGGGGAGTCACAGATACGCAGTATTTT. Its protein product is CASSLSGRGVTDTQYF.

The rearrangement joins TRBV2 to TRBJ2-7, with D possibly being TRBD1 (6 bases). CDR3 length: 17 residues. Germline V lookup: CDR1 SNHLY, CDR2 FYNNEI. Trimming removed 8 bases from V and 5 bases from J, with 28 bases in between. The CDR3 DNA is TGTGCCAGCTATACCCCGGTGGCAAAAGGTGGGGGCAACGAGCAGTACTTC. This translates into CASYTPVAKGGGNEQYF.

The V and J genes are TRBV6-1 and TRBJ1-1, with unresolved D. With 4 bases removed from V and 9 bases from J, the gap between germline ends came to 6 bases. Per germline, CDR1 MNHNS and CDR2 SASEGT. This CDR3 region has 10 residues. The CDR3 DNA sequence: TGTGCCAGCAGTGCCGGGAAAGCTTTCTTT. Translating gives CASSAGKAFF.

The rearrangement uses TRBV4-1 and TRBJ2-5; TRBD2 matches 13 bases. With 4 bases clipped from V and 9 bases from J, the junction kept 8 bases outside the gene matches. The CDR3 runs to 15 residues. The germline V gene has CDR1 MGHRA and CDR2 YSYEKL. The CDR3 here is CASSPGGTSGRAQYF. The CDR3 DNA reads TGCGCCAGCAGCCCTGGGGGTACTAGCGGGAGGGCCCAGTACTTC.

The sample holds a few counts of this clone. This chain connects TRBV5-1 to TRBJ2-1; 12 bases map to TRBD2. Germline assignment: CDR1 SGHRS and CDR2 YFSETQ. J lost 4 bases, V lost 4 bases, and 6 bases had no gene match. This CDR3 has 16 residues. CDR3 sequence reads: CASSLTLAGGYNEQFF. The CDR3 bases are TGCGCCAGCAGCCTGACACTAGCGGGAGGATACAATGAGCAGTTCTTC.

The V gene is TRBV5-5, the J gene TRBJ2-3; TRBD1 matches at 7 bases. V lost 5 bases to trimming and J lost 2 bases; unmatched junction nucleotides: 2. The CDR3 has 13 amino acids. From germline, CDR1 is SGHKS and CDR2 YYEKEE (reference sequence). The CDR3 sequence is CASRTGTTDTQYF. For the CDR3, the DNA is TGTGCCAGCAGGACAGGGACCACAGATACGCAGTATTTT.

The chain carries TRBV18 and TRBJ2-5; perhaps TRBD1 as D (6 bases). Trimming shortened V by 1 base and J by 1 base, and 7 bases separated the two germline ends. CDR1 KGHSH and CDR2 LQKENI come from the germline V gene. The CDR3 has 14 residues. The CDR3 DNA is TGTGCCAGCTCACCACGCAGGGGCCAAGAGACCCAGTACTTC. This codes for CASSPRRGQETQYF. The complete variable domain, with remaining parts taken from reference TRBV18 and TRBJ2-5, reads NAGVMQNPRHLVRRRGQEARLRCSPMKGHSHVYWYRQLPEEGLKFMVYLQKENIIDESGMPKERFSAEFPKEGPSILRIQQVVRGDSAAYFCASSPRRGQETQYFGPGTRLLVL.

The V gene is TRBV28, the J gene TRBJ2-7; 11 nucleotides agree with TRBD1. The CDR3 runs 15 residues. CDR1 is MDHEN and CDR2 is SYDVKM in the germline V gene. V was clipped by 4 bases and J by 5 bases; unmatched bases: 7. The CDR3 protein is CASSSPGQGAHEQYF. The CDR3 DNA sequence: TGTGCCAGCAGTTCTCCCGGACAGGGGGCCCACGAGCAGTACTTC. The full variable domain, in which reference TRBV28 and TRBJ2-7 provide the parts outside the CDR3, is DVKVTQSSRYLVKRTGEKVFLECVQDMDHENMFWYRQDPGLGLRLIYFSYDVKMKEKGDIPEGYSVSREKKERFSLILESASTNQTSMYLCASSSPGQGAHEQYFGPGTRLTVT.

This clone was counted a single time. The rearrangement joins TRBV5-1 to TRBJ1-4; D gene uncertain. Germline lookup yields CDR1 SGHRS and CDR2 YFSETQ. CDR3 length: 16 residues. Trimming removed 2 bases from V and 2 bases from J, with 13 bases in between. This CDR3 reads CASSFHSIMTNEKLFF. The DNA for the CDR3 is TGCGCCAGCAGCTTTCACAGCATCATGACTAATGAAAAACTGTTTTTT.

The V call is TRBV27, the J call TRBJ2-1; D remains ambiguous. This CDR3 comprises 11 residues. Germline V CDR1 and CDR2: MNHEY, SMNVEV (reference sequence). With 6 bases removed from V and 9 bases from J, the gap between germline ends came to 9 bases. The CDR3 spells CASRLGPEQFF. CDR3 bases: TGTGCCAGCAGATTAGGGCCTGAGCAGTTCTTC.

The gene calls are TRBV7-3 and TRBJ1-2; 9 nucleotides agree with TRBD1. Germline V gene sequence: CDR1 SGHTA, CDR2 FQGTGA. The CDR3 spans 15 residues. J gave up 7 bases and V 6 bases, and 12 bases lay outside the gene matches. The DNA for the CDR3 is TGTGCCAGCAGTGGTCCCTTGGGACAGGGTGTTGGCTACACCTTC. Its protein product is CASSGPLGQGVGYTF.

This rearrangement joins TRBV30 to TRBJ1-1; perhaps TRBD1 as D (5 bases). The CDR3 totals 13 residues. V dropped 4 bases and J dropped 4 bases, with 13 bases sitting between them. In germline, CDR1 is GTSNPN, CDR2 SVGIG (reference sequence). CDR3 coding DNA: TGTGCCTGGACGGGGGGAGTGGGCACTGAAGCTTTCTTT. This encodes CAWTGGVGTEAFF. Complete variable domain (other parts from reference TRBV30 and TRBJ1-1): SQTIHQWPATLVQPVGSPLSLECTVEGTSNPNLYWYRQAAGRGLQLLFYSVGIGQISSEVPQNLSASRPQDRQFILSSKKLLLSDSGFYLCAWTGGVGTEAFFGQGTRLTVV.

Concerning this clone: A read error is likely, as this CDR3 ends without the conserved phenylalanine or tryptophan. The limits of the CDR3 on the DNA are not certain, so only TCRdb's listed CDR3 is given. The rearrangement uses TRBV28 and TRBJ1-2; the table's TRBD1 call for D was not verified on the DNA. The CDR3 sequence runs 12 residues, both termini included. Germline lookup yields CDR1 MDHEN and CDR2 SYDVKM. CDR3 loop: CASSLRDRGAAY.

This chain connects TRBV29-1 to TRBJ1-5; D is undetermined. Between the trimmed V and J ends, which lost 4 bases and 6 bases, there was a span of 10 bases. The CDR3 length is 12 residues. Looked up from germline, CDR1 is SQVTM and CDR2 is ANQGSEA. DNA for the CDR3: TGCAGCGTTGGCAAAGCCGGTCAGCCCCAGCATTTT. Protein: CSVGKAGQPQHF.

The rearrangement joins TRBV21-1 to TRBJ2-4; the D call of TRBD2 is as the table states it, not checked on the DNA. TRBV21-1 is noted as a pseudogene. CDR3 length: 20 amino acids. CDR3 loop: CASSKQGTSGPRLTKNIQYF. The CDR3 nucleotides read TGTGCCAGCAGCAAACAGGGGACTAGCGGACCGAGGTTAACCAAAAACATTCAGTACTTC.

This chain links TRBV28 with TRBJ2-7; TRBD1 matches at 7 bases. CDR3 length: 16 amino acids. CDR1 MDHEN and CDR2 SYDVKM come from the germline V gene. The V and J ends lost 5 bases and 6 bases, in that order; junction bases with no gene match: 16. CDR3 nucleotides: TGTGCCAGCAGTCCATCCCCCGTCGGACAGGTGGCCGAGCAGTACTTC. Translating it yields CASSPSPVGQVAEQYF.

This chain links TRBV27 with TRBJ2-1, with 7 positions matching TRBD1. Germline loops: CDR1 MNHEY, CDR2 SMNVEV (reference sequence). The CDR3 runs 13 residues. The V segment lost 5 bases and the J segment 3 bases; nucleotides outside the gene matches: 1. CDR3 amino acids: CASSPGGYNEQFF. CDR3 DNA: TGTGCCAGCAGTCCAGGGGGCTACAATGAGCAGTTCTTC.

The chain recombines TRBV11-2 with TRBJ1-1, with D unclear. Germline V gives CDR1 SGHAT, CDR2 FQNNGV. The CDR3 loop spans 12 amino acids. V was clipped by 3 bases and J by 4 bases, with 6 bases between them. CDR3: CASSFAGTEAFF. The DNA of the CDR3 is TGTGCCAGCAGCTTTGCAGGCACTGAAGCTTTCTTT.

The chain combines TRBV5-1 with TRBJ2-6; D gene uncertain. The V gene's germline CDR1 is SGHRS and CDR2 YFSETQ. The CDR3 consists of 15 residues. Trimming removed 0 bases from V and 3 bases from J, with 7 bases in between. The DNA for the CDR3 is TGCGCCAGCAGCTTGGGGCATGGTGGGGCCAACGTCCTGACTTTC. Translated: CASSLGHGGANVLTF.

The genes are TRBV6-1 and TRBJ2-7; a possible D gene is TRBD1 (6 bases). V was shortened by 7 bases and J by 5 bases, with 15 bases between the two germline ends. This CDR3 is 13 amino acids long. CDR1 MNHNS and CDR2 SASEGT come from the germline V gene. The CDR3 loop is CASTWGRDNEQYF. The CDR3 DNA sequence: TGTGCCAGCACCTGGGGCAGGGACAACGAGCAGTACTTC.

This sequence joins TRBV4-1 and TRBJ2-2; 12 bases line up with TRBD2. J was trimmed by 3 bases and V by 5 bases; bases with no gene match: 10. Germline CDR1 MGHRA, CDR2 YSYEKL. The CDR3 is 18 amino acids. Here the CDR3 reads CASSTPRLAGEDTGELFF. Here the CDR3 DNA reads TGCGCCAGCAGCACGCCACGACTAGCGGGAGAGGACACCGGGGAGCTGTTTTTT.

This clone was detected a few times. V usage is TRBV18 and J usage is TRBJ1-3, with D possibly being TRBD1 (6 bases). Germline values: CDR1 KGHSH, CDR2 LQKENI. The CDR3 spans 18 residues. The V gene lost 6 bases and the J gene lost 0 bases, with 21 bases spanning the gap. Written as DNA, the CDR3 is TGTGCCAGCTCCCGCGCCCCGGGGGGGCACAGCTCTGGAAACACCATATATTTT. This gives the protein CASSRAPGGHSSGNTIYF. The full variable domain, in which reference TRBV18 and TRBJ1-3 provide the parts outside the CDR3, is NAGVMQNPRHLVRRRGQEARLRCSPMKGHSHVYWYRQLPEEGLKFMVYLQKENIIDESGMPKERFSAEFPKEGPSILRIQQVVRGDSAAYFCASSRAPGGHSSGNTIYFGEGSWLTVV.

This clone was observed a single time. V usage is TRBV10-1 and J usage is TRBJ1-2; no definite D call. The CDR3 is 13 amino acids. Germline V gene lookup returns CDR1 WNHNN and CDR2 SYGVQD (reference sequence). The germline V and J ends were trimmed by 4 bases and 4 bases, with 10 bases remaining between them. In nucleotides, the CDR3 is TGCGCCAGCAGTGCCCGGGTAACCTATGGCTACACCTTC. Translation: CASSARVTYGYTF.

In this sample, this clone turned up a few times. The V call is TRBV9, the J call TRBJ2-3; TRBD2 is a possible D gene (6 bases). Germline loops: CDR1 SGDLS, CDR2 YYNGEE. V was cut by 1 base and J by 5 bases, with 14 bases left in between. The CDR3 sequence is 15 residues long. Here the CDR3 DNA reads TGTGCCAGCAGCGTAAAGGCGGGATGGCAAGATACGCAGTATTTT. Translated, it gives CASSVKAGWQDTQYF.

The CDR3, as DNA: TGTGCTAGTGGCTACAGGGAAACAGATACGCAGTATTTT. Residues: CASGYRETDTQYF. The J gene is TRBJ2-3, the V gene TRBV12-5; possibly TRBD1 for D (6 bases). The germline CDR1 and CDR2 sequences are LGHNT and FRNRAP. The V gene lost 6 bases and the J gene lost 3 bases, with 10 bases spanning the gap. The CDR3 covers 13 residues.

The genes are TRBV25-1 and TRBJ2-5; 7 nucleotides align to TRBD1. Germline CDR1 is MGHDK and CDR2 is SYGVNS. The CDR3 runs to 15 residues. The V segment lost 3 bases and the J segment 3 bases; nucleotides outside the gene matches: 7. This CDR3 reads CASSDSTGLEETQYF. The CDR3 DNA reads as TGTGCCAGCAGTGACTCGACAGGGTTAGAAGAGACCCAGTACTTC.